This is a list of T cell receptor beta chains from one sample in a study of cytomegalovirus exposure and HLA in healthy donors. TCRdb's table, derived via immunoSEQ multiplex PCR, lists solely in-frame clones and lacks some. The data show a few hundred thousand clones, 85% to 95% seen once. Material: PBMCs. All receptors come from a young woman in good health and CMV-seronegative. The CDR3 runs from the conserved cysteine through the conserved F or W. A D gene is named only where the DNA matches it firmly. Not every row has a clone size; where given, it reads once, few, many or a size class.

cdr3_nt: TGTGCCACCCCAACCAAGCCAGGGTTTCGTGTAGCTTTCTTT
cdr3_aa: CATPTKPGFRVAFF
j_call: TRBJ1-1
d_call: -
clone_size: once
cdr3_length: 14
v_call: TRBV28

cdr3_nt: TGTGCCACCAGCCGGGGGTATGACAATCAGCCCCAGCATTTT
cdr3_aa: CATSRGYDNQPQHF
j_call: TRBJ1-5
d_call: -
clone_size: -
cdr3_length: 14
v_call: TRBV6-5

cdr3_nt: TGTGCCAGTAGCAAGTATGGTGGGACAGGGGGCACAGATACGCAGTATTTT
cdr3_aa: CASSKYGGTGGTDTQYF
j_call: TRBJ2-3
d_call: TRBD1
clone_size: few
cdr3_length: 17
v_call: TRBV19

cdr3_nt: TGTGCCAGTAGTATCTTCCTGAAACCGGATCAGCCCCAGCATTTT
cdr3_aa: CASSIFLKPDQPQHF
j_call: TRBJ1-5
d_call: -
clone_size: -
cdr3_length: 15
v_call: TRBV19

cdr3_nt: TGTGCCAGCAGCTTAGGTGCGGGAGTCACGGAGACCCAGTACTTC
cdr3_aa: CASSLGAGVTETQYF
j_call: TRBJ2-5
d_call: TRBD2
clone_size: once
cdr3_length: 15
v_call: TRBV7-9

cdr3_nt: TGTGCCAGCAGTGCTCGGGGGAAGGACTCAGTAGCTTTCTTT
cdr3_aa: CASSARGKDSVAFF
j_call: TRBJ1-1
d_call: -
clone_size: -
cdr3_length: 14
v_call: TRBV2

cdr3_nt: TGTGCCAGCAGTTACTCAGGAGACGTCACCTACGAGCAGTACTTC
cdr3_aa: CASSYSGDVTYEQYF
j_call: TRBJ2-7
d_call: -
clone_size: -
cdr3_length: 15
v_call: TRBV6-5

cdr3_nt: TGTGCCAGCAGTTACCGGGGGGGGTGGCCACACAATGAGCAGTTCTTC
cdr3_aa: CASSYRGGWPHNEQFF
j_call: TRBJ2-1
d_call: TRBD2
clone_size: -
cdr3_length: 16
v_call: TRBV6-7

cdr3_nt: TGCGCCAGCAGCGTGGGACAGGGACCCCCTGGAAACACCATATATTTT
cdr3_aa: CASSVGQGPPGNTIYF
j_call: TRBJ1-3
d_call: TRBD1
clone_size: -
cdr3_length: 16
v_call: TRBV5-1

cdr3_nt: TGTGCCAGCAAGAGACAGAGAAATGAAAAACTGTTTTTT
cdr3_aa: CASKRQRNEKLFF
j_call: TRBJ1-4
d_call: -
clone_size: -
cdr3_length: 13
v_call: TRBV19

cdr3_nt: TGTGCCTGGAGCCAGCCGAGCGGGAGTCGACATGAGCAGTTCTTC
cdr3_aa: CAWSQPSGSRHEQFF
j_call: TRBJ2-1
d_call: TRBD2
clone_size: -
cdr3_length: 15
v_call: TRBV30

cdr3_nt: TGTGCCAGCAGCGTAGAGGGGGTCACCTACAATGAGCAGTTCTTC
cdr3_aa: CASSVEGVTYNEQFF
j_call: TRBJ2-1
d_call: -
clone_size: -
cdr3_length: 15
v_call: TRBV9

cdr3_nt: TGTGCCAGTAGCTATCAACGGGGGGCTTTCTTT
cdr3_aa: CASSYQRGAFF
j_call: TRBJ1-1
d_call: -
clone_size: -
cdr3_length: 11
v_call: TRBV19

cdr3_nt: TGCACCAGCCGCACCGGGTCCTCAAACACTGAAGCTTTCTTT
cdr3_aa: CTSRTGSSNTEAFF
j_call: TRBJ1-1
d_call: -
clone_size: -
cdr3_length: 14
v_call: TRBV1

cdr3_nt: TGTGCCTGGAGAGGCAGGTACTCTGGAAACACCATATATTTT
cdr3_aa: CAWRGRYSGNTIYF
j_call: TRBJ1-3
d_call: -
clone_size: -
cdr3_length: 14
v_call: TRBV30

cdr3_nt: TGTGCCAGCAGCTTGATACCCACGGGGGTGGGGACCCAGTACTTC
cdr3_aa: CASSLIPTGVGTQYF
j_call: TRBJ2-5
d_call: -
clone_size: -
cdr3_length: 15
v_call: TRBV5-4

cdr3_nt: TGTGCCAGCTCACCAGGAGCGGGGCACACTGAAGCTTTCTTT
cdr3_aa: CASSPGAGHTEAFF
j_call: TRBJ1-1
d_call: -
clone_size: -
cdr3_length: 14
v_call: TRBV18

cdr3_nt: TGTGCCAGTAGCCTACACAATGAGCAGTTCTTC
cdr3_aa: CASSLHNEQFF
j_call: TRBJ2-1
d_call: -
clone_size: -
cdr3_length: 11
v_call: TRBV19

cdr3_nt: TGTGCCAGCAGTTCCCCCCCCTCCTTAGGGCGGGGAGGTGAGCAGTTCTTC
cdr3_aa: CASSSPPSLGRGGEQFF
j_call: TRBJ2-1
d_call: -
clone_size: -
cdr3_length: 17
v_call: TRBV27

cdr3_nt: TGTGCCAGTAGTGCCGGGACTAGCGGGAGGGCAGAGACCCAGTACTTC
cdr3_aa: CASSAGTSGRAETQYF
j_call: TRBJ2-5
d_call: TRBD2
clone_size: -
cdr3_length: 16
v_call: TRBV19

cdr3_nt: TGTGCCAGTAGTATCCCAGGGGCCCCACTTGGCTACACCTTC
cdr3_aa: CASSIPGAPLGYTF
j_call: TRBJ1-2
d_call: -
clone_size: -
cdr3_length: 14
v_call: TRBV19

cdr3_nt: TGTGCCAGCAGATCGTGGAGAGGGCTGCAAAAACTGTTTTTT
cdr3_aa: CASRSWRGLQKLFF
j_call: TRBJ1-4
d_call: -
clone_size: -
cdr3_length: 14
v_call: TRBV27

cdr3_nt: TGTGCCAGCAGGGGGGGCTCGGGACAGCGGTTAACCTACGAGCAGTACTTC
cdr3_aa: CASRGGSGQRLTYEQYF
j_call: TRBJ2-7
d_call: -
clone_size: -
cdr3_length: 17
v_call: TRBV2

cdr3_nt: TGTGCCAGCAGTGAGGACAGGGGGTTCTATGGCTACACCTTC
cdr3_aa: CASSEDRGFYGYTF
j_call: TRBJ1-2
d_call: TRBD1
clone_size: -
cdr3_length: 14
v_call: TRBV6-1

cdr3_nt: TGCGCCAGCAGCTTGAGAACAGGGGGCGGCGACGAGCAGTACTTC
cdr3_aa: CASSLRTGGGDEQYF
j_call: TRBJ2-7
d_call: TRBD1
clone_size: many
cdr3_length: 15
v_call: TRBV5-1

cdr3_nt: TGTGCCAGCAGCGGGACTAGCGGGAGTTCGTTAGCCAAAAACATTCAGTACTTC
cdr3_aa: CASSGTSGSSLAKNIQYF
j_call: TRBJ2-4
d_call: TRBD2
clone_size: -
cdr3_length: 18
v_call: TRBV11-2

cdr3_nt: TGTGCCAGCAGCTTAGCAGAGTACACAGATACGCAGTATTTT
cdr3_aa: CASSLAEYTDTQYF
j_call: TRBJ2-3
d_call: -
clone_size: -
cdr3_length: 14
v_call: TRBV7-2

cdr3_nt: TGTGCCAGCAGCCCCGCCACGGGAGGTGGCACCGGGGAGCTGTTTTTT
cdr3_aa: CASSPATGGGTGELFF
j_call: TRBJ2-2
d_call: TRBD2
clone_size: few
cdr3_length: 16
v_call: TRBV7-2

cdr3_nt: TGTGCCAGCAGCCCCCGACTAGCGGGAGGGCTTGGAGAGCAGTTCTTC
cdr3_aa: CASSPRLAGGLGEQFF
j_call: TRBJ2-1
d_call: TRBD2
clone_size: -
cdr3_length: 16
v_call: TRBV7-3

cdr3_nt: TGCGCCAGCAGCGGATGGACAGGGGGGACGTACGAGCAGTACTTC
cdr3_aa: CASSGWTGGTYEQYF
j_call: TRBJ2-7
d_call: TRBD1
clone_size: -
cdr3_length: 15
v_call: TRBV5-1

cdr3_nt: TGTGCCAGCAGTTACTCCAGGGTTCTGAACACTGAAGCTTTCTTT
cdr3_aa: CASSYSRVLNTEAFF
j_call: TRBJ1-1
d_call: -
clone_size: -
cdr3_length: 15
v_call: TRBV6-5

cdr3_nt: TGTGCCAGCAGCACCTGGACAGGGGGCTTGGGGCTGTTTTTT
cdr3_aa: CASSTWTGGLGLFF
j_call: TRBJ2-2
d_call: TRBD1
clone_size: -
cdr3_length: 14
v_call: TRBV7-6

cdr3_nt: TGTGCCACCAGCAGAGGGGAGGGGAACTATGGCTACACCTTC
cdr3_aa: CATSRGEGNYGYTF
j_call: TRBJ1-2
d_call: -
clone_size: once
cdr3_length: 14
v_call: TRBV15

cdr3_nt: TGTGCCATCAGTGATATCAGGGCCAGGACCGGGGAGCTGTTTTTT
cdr3_aa: CAISDIRARTGELFF
j_call: TRBJ2-2
d_call: -
clone_size: once
cdr3_length: 15
v_call: TRBV10-3

cdr3_nt: TGTGCCAGCATGCGTCGGATCCAGGGCAAAAACATTCAGTACTTC
cdr3_aa: CASMRRIQGKNIQYF
j_call: TRBJ2-4
d_call: -
clone_size: -
cdr3_length: 15
v_call: TRBV6-1

cdr3_nt: TGTGCCACCGGTACAGGGGCTCAGCCCCAGCATTTT
cdr3_aa: CATGTGAQPQHF
j_call: TRBJ1-5
d_call: TRBD1
clone_size: few
cdr3_length: 12
v_call: TRBV27

cdr3_nt: TGCGCCAGCAGCCTACGATCCATCTCGGGAACTAATGAAAAACTGTTTTTT
cdr3_aa: CASSLRSISGTNEKLFF
j_call: TRBJ1-4
d_call: -
clone_size: -
cdr3_length: 17
v_call: TRBV5-1

cdr3_nt: TGTGCCAGCAGTCGAACTTCGGACAGGGTGGGAAACTATGGCTACACCTTC
cdr3_aa: CASSRTSDRVGNYGYTF
j_call: TRBJ1-2
d_call: TRBD1
clone_size: -
cdr3_length: 17
v_call: TRBV27

cdr3_nt: TGTGCCAGCAGCTTGGGGGACAGGGGGGGCGATCAGCCCCAGCATTTT
cdr3_aa: CASSLGDRGGDQPQHF
j_call: TRBJ1-5
d_call: TRBD1
clone_size: -
cdr3_length: 16
v_call: TRBV5-5

cdr3_nt: TGTGCCAGCAGCCAAGAGGAACTAGCGGGAGAGAATGAGCAGTTCTTC
cdr3_aa: CASSQEELAGENEQFF
j_call: TRBJ2-1
d_call: TRBD2
clone_size: -
cdr3_length: 16
v_call: TRBV4-2

cdr3_nt: TGCGCCAGCAGTCAGAACCGGGGACAGGGGGTGCACAATGAGCAGTTCTTC
cdr3_aa: CASSQNRGQGVHNEQFF
j_call: TRBJ2-1
d_call: TRBD1
clone_size: -
cdr3_length: 17
v_call: TRBV23-1

cdr3_nt: TGTGCCGGGGGGGGCACGGGACGGAACACCGGGGAGCTGTTTTTT
cdr3_aa: CAGGGTGRNTGELFF
j_call: TRBJ2-2
d_call: -
clone_size: -
cdr3_length: 15
v_call: TRBV28

cdr3_nt: TGTGCCAGCAGTTCCCGGGAGTCCTACAATGAGCAGTTCTTC
cdr3_aa: CASSSRESYNEQFF
j_call: TRBJ2-1
d_call: -
clone_size: -
cdr3_length: 14
v_call: TRBV27

cdr3_nt: TGTGCCATCGGAGCTAGCGGGACCTACAATGAGCAGTTCTTC
cdr3_aa: CAIGASGTYNEQFF
j_call: TRBJ2-1
d_call: TRBD2
clone_size: -
cdr3_length: 14
v_call: TRBV10-3

cdr3_nt: TGTGCCAGCACCCAGCGGGAGAACAATGAGCAGTTCTTC
cdr3_aa: CASTQRENNEQFF
j_call: TRBJ2-1
d_call: TRBD2
clone_size: many
cdr3_length: 13
v_call: TRBV6-5

cdr3_nt: TGCGCCAGCAGCTTGGGGCGGGGGCAGGCCGCAAGCAGCGGCACAGATACGCAGTATTTT
cdr3_aa: CASSLGRGQAASSGTDTQYF
j_call: TRBJ2-3
d_call: -
clone_size: -
cdr3_length: 20
v_call: TRBV5-1

cdr3_nt: TGTGCCTGGCTCGCGGACAGCTACACTGAAGCTTTCTTT
cdr3_aa: CAWLADSYTEAFF
j_call: TRBJ1-1
d_call: -
clone_size: -
cdr3_length: 13
v_call: TRBV30

cdr3_nt: TGTGCCAGCTCACCGGGACAGCGGAATGGCTACACCTTC
cdr3_aa: CASSPGQRNGYTF
j_call: TRBJ1-2
d_call: TRBD1
clone_size: -
cdr3_length: 13
v_call: TRBV18

cdr3_nt: TGTGCCAGCAGCTTAGCGCTGGCGGGAGGCCATACTAGCACAGATACGCAGTATTTT
cdr3_aa: CASSLALAGGHTSTDTQYF
j_call: TRBJ2-3
d_call: TRBD2
clone_size: -
cdr3_length: 19
v_call: TRBV7-8